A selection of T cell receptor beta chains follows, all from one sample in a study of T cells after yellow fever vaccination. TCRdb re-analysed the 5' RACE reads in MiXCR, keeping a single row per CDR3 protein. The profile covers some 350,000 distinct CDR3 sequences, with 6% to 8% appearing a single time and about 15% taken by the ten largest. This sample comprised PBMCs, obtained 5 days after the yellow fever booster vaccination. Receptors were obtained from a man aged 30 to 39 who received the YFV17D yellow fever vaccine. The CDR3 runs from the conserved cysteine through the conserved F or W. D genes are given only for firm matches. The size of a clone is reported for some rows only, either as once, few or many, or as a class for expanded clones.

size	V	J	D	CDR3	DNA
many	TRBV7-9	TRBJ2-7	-	CASSPWQQMSRQYF	TGTGCCAGCAGCCCCTGGCAACAGATGAGCCGGCAGTACTTC
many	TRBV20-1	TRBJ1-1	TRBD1	CSARDPRTGGAEAFF	TGCAGTGCTAGAGATCCTCGGACAGGAGGGGCTGAAGCTTTCTTT
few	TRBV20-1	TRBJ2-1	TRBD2	CSARSASGSFYYNEQFF	TGCAGTGCTAGATCGGCTAGCGGGAGTTTTTACTACAATGAGCAGTTCTTC
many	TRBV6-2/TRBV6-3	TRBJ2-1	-	CASSNQPDYNEQFF	TGTGCCAGCAGCAATCAGCCGGACTACAATGAGCAGTTCTTC
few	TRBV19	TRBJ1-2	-	CASSIGRTRDRHRGYTF	TGTGCCAGTAGTATTGGGAGAACAAGGGACCGCCATAGGGGCTACACCTTC
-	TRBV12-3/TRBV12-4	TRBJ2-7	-	CASSLEAGIYEQYF	TGTGCCAGCAGTTTAGAGGCGGGAATCTACGAGCAGTACTTC
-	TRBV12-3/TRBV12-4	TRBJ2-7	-	CASSPQTSYEQYF	TGTGCCAGCAGCCCCCAAACGTCCTACGAGCAGTACTTC
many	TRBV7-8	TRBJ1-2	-	CASSPRGSYGYTF	TGTGCCAGCAGCCCCCGGGGCTCCTATGGCTACACCTTC
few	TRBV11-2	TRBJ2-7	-	CASSTGTTGGQQYF	TGTGCCAGCAGCACAGGGACAACCGGGGGCCAGCAGTACTTC
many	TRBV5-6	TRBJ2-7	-	CASSFNREYEQYF	TGTGCCAGCAGCTTTAACAGGGAATACGAGCAGTACTTC
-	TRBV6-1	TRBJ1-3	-	CASKPGQVWGNTIYF	TGTGCCAGTAAACCAGGCCAGGTGTGGGGAAACACCATATATTTT
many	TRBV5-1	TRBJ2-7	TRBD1	CASSFDRGKNEQYF	TGCGCCAGCAGCTTCGACAGGGGAAAAAACGAGCAGTACTTC
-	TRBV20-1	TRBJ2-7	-	CSASGPRGGTYEQYF	TGCAGTGCCAGTGGGCCGAGGGGGGGAACCTACGAGCAGTACTTC
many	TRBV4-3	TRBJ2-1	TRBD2	CASSPEFGTSGYNEQFF	TGCGCCAGCAGCCCTGAGTTCGGGACTAGCGGATACAATGAGCAGTTCTTC
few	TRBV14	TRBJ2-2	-	CASSIGFSTGELFF	TGTGCCAGCAGTATCGGATTCAGCACCGGGGAGCTGTTTTTT
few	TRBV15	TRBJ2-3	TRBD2	CATSKSGREDTQYF	TGTGCCACCAGCAAAAGCGGGAGGGAAGATACGCAGTATTTT
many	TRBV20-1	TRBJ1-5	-	CSARDMEGGWSNQPQHF	TGCAGTGCTAGAGATATGGAGGGCGGGTGGAGCAATCAGCCCCAGCATTTT
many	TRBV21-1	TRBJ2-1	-	CASSKALGDEQFF	TGTGCCAGCAGCAAAGCTTTGGGAGATGAGCAGTTCTTC
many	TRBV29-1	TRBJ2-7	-	CSVEGRGEQYF	TGCAGCGTTGAAGGAAGGGGCGAGCAGTACTTC
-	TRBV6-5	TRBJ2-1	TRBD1	CASSYSRGTAYYNEQFF	TGTGCCAGCAGTTACTCGAGAGGGACAGCTTATTACAATGAGCAGTTCTTC
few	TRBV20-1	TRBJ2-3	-	CSANDGPDTQYF	TGCAGTGCAAACGACGGCCCAGATACGCAGTATTTT
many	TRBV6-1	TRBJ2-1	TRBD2	CASNTLAGGDNEQFF	TGTGCCAGCAATACTTTAGCGGGAGGAGACAATGAGCAGTTCTTC
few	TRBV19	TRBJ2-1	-	CASIRGGEQFF	TGTGCCAGTATTCGAGGAGGTGAGCAGTTCTTC
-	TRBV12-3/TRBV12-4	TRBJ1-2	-	CASSLATEFYGYTF	TGTGCCAGCAGTTTAGCAACGGAATTTTATGGCTACACCTTC
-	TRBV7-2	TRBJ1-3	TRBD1	CASSAGTVRSGNTIYF	TGTGCCAGCAGCGCGGGGACAGTCCGCTCTGGAAACACCATATATTTT
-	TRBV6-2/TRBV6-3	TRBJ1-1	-	CASSWTQKMNTEAFF	TGTGCCAGCAGTTGGACACAGAAAATGAACACTGAAGCTTTCTTT
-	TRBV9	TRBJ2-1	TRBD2	CASSPPLEGTSGSTYNEQFF	TGTGCCAGCAGCCCACCCTTGGAGGGAACTAGCGGGAGCACCTACAATGAGCAGTTCTTC